This T cell receptor beta chain is drawn from a study of blood T cell repertoires in COVID-19. Study details: In each case, the material was cDNA or gDNA derived from T cells, B-cell-depleted T cells, or PBMCs.

CDR1 SGHRS and CDR2 YFSETQ come from the germline V gene. V trimming: 4 bases; J trimming: 2 bases; junction bases outside the gene matches: 5. There are 15 residues in the CDR3. Some clones are missing from TCRdb's copy, which holds only in-frame ones; the method was immunoSEQ multiplex PCR. This table holds about 380,000 clones, more than 75% found once. What was sequenced was peripheral blood. This clonotype originated in a human donor with acute or convalescent COVID-19. The donor label of this sample is uncertain. The gene calls are TRBV5-1 and TRBJ2-5, with 10 nucleotides matching TRBD1. Written as DNA, the CDR3 is TGCGCCAGCAGCCGGACAGGGGGGGATCAAGAGACCCAGTACTTC. Its translation is CASSRTGGDQETQYF.